This TCR beta chain was identified during a study of shared clonotypes between healthy human individuals (dated by TCRdb to between 2020 and 2021). Some background on the complete study: The cohort comprised two women and a few men aged 18 to 49 years. For each donor, CD4 naive and CD4 memory were each given three plates, CD8 naive was given two plates, and CD8 memory was given one plate. To increase sequencing depth and limit assay-specific biases, different laboratories used diverse techniques to prepare libraries and sequence TCR repertoires. To estimate repertoire size and how much clonotypes are shared between individuals, the study performed deep sequencing of blood TCR repertoires from five healthy adults. Between about 0.85 and 9.5 billion PBMCs per donor were obtained by leukapheresis. General findings and caveats noted by the study authors: Sharing across a handful of donors was observed for around 4.8% of naive CD4, over 3% of naive CD8, 2.3% of memory CD4, and roughly 0.4% of memory CD8 clonotypes. Even with the large sequencing depth, rarefaction of the sorted-subset datasets indicated that sequencing was incomplete. Pairwise subsampling led to the expectation that sequencing depth would affect the degree of clonotype sharing among donors. Larger estimated clonotype richness was generally found for naive subsets than for memory subsets. Because the study included a small number of donors, the genetic and exposure-history diversity represented was limited. Sampling was limited to blood, and TCR repertoires in tissue likely differ from TCR repertoires in blood. Compared with non-shared clonotypes, the clonotypes found in all four sorted-subset donors had higher generation probabilities.

Concerning this clone itself: Its antigen is currently not known. The input lacks base qualities; no much larger clone sits a single base away.

Using the deep immunoSEQ assay, multiplex PCR amplified TCR CDR3 regions from genomic DNA. Genomic DNA extracted from each cell subset was distributed evenly over all wells of several immunoSEQ 96-well plates, and each plate served as one replicate. For sorted subsets, around 200 ng genomic DNA, equal to some 28,000 T cell genomes, was loaded into each replicate PCR. The purified libraries were quantified using a Qubit 3.0 fluorometer, sized with a Bioanalyzer 2100, and then quantified again using the KAPA Library Quantification kit. Every immunoSEQ 96-well plate was sequenced on a separate single-read 150-cycle Illumina NextSeq 550 flow cell. In the original analysis: Because the immunoSEQ output held only junctional sequences and lacked quality scores, the filtering could not match the filtering applied to full-length reads. To assign V/J genes and CDR3, sequences were annotated against IMGT germline references using PyIR, a Python wrapper for IgBLAST v1.9. Reads were removed for weak V/J assignments (E-value above 1e-6), missing CDR3, stop codons, out-of-frame junctions, or ambiguous translated residues. A V3J clonotype was defined by an identical inferred V gene, J gene, and CDR3 amino acid sequence. Percentage overlap between repertoires was calculated by dividing the number of shared unique clonotypes by the size of the smaller repertoire. Three approaches were used to assess repertoire richness: RTK rarefaction, the Chao1 estimator, and Recon v2.1 estimates of unobserved clonotypes. Generation probabilities for all TCRbeta clonotypes obtained by the gDNA method from a handful of donors were computed using OLGA. The clones in this table, taken by TCRdb from immuneACCESS, are in-frame only. Not every clone is retained; where verified, under half of the shortfall comes from an unresolved V gene, and the cause of the rest is unknown. That table is the source of V, J and clone size, and D and trimming were worked out from the DNA. A total of 2,500,000 or so clones appear in this sample, roughly nine tenths of them only once. 0.13% to 0.15% of the sample rests with the top ten.

From its cysteine to its phenylalanine, the CDR3 spans 14 amino acids. Only CDR3 DNA is held: 42 bases, read in frame from base 1. The germline V gene yields ENHRY for CDR1 and SYGVKD for CDR2. V is shortened by 7 bases, J by 7 bases, and the region joining them spans 19 bases. The donors were healthy, HIV-negative adults who had no recently reported acute infections or vaccinations. All donors were Caucasian adults living in Nashville, Tennessee, USA. CD4+ T cells were enriched through magnetic negative selection, after which naive cells were positively selected on CD45RA and the remaining negative fraction served as the memory subset. Blood was collected by leukapheresis, and PBMCs were isolated by Ficoll-Histopaque density gradient centrifugation and then cryopreserved in liquid nitrogen vapor phase. Analytical flow cytometry was used to check the purity and quantity of every magnetically sorted T cell population. Each sorted fraction had its genomic DNA isolated and then quantified by UV absorbance on a Nanodrop 2000c.

The rearranged segments are TRBV10-3 and TRBJ1-2; no D gene call is confident. The sample comprised naive CD4+ T cells sorted from blood. The cell subset or site label corresponds to: CD45RA+ positively selected. The clonotype comes from a man between 18 and 29 years old in good health. This receptor carries the CDR3 CAIMPTSGNGGYTF. The DNA sequence is TGTGCCATCATGCCTACGAGCGGTAATGGTGGCTACACCTTC.